The 23 T cell receptor beta chains below come from one sample, sequenced in a study of cytomegalovirus exposure and HLA in healthy donors (dated by TCRdb to 2016 to 2017). Library preparation was by the immunoSEQ multiplex PCR assay. For the multiplex PCR, a mixture combining 60 forward primers for TCR Vbeta segments and 13 reverse primers for TCR Jbeta segments was used. TCRdb took over this immuneACCESS table, retaining in-frame rearrangements with V and J assigned. Such tables are incomplete; in checked studies, under half of the missing clones stem from an unresolved V gene, and the remainder is unexplained. Counted in this sample were some 160,000 clones; 85% of them appeared once. The ten top clones hold over 2% of the sample. The sequenced material came from PBMCs. These receptors were taken from a man between 25 and 39 years old in good health and CMV-seropositive.

The J gene is TRBJ1-5, the V gene TRBV5-8, with D hard to call. V was pared by 2 bases and J by 5 bases, with 11 bases between. The germline V gene encodes CDR1 SGHTS and CDR2 YDEGEE. The CDR3 consists of 14 residues. As DNA, the CDR3 is TGTGCCAGCAGCTTATGGGCGCTGGATCAGCCCCAGCATTTT. Protein sequence: CASSLWALDQPQHF.

This chain uses TRBV20-1 with TRBJ2-5, with no clear D. Deletions cut 4 bases from V and 2 bases from J, with 5 bases between. The CDR3 spans 11 residues. The germline gives CDR1 DFQATT, CDR2 SNEGSKA (reference sequence). The DNA for the CDR3 is TGCAGTGCTACCAGGCAAGAGACCCAGTACTTC. Translating it yields CSATRQETQYF.

The chain is built from TRBV7-2 and TRBJ1-3, with 7 bases fitting TRBD1. The CDR3 is made up of 16 amino acids. Trimming cost V 4 bases and J 0 bases; bases outside gene matches: 6. Germline values: CDR1 SGHTA, CDR2 FQGNSA. The CDR3 loop reads CASSSTGASSGNTIYF. CDR3 bases: TGTGCCAGCAGCTCCACAGGGGCCTCCTCTGGAAACACCATATATTTT.

This rearrangement joins TRBV10-1 to TRBJ1-1; D might be TRBD1 (6 bases). Trimming took off 4 bases at V and 5 bases at J, with 11 bases between the two ends. The CDR3 has 13 residues. Per germline, CDR1 WNHNN and CDR2 SYGVQD (reference sequence). This chain's CDR3 is CASSGRGATEAFF. For the CDR3, the DNA is TGCGCCAGCAGTGGCAGGGGAGCGACTGAAGCTTTCTTT.

V is TRBV9 and J is TRBJ1-2; D gene ambiguous. The V and J ends lost 0 bases and 4 bases respectively, with 7 bases between them. Germline CDR1 is SGDLS and CDR2 is YYNGEE. This CDR3 is 13 amino acids long. The CDR3 DNA is TGTGCCAGCAGCGTAGCGTCCTCCTATGGCTACACCTTC. Translating gives CASSVASSYGYTF.

V is TRBV6-1 and J is TRBJ2-7; D might be TRBD2 (5 bases). V lost 2 bases to trimming and J lost 3 bases, with 14 bases between them. The CDR3 has 15 amino acids. Germline assignment: CDR1 MNHNS and CDR2 SASEGT. The CDR3 is CASSEYIGGSYEQYF. The CDR3 nucleotides read TGTGCCAGCAGTGAATATATTGGTGGGAGCTACGAGCAGTACTTC.

This clone was recorded once. The chain combines TRBV11-3 with TRBJ1-1; D is perhaps TRBD1 (5 bases). Germline loops: CDR1 SGHNT, CDR2 YENEEA. The V and J ends lost 0 bases and 6 bases respectively, with 14 bases between them. The CDR3 spans 15 residues. The CDR3 loop reads CASSLDTRGGAEAFF. CDR3 in DNA: TGTGCCAGCAGCTTAGACACCCGGGGAGGGGCTGAAGCTTTCTTT.

The rearrangement uses TRBV18 and TRBJ2-2; D gene ambiguous. V was shortened by 6 bases and J by 4 bases, with 12 bases between the two germline ends. The CDR3 totals 14 residues. CDR1 KGHSH and CDR2 LQKENI come from the germline V gene. The CDR3 is CASSVRLVTGELFF. Written as DNA, the CDR3 is TGTGCCAGCTCCGTGAGACTTGTCACCGGGGAGCTGTTTTTT.

This sequence joins TRBV5-1 and TRBJ2-5; 8 positions match TRBD1. The CDR3 loop spans 16 amino acids. The V gene's germline CDR1 is SGHRS and CDR2 YFSETQ. J gave up 2 bases and V 4 bases, and 10 bases lay outside the gene matches. The CDR3 loop reads CASSVGVQGVQETQYF. For the CDR3, the DNA is TGCGCCAGCAGCGTTGGAGTACAGGGGGTTCAAGAGACCCAGTACTTC.

This chain uses TRBV5-6 with TRBJ1-4; 9 bases fit TRBD1. V lost 4 bases, J lost 0 bases, and 7 bases stayed unmatched. This CDR3 spans 17 amino acids. The germline V gene has CDR1 SGHDT and CDR2 YYEEEE. CDR3 residues: CASSAPGQGSTNEKLFF. The CDR3 coding sequence is TGTGCCAGCAGCGCTCCGGGACAGGGATCAACTAATGAAAAACTGTTTTTT.

This clone has just one count. J is TRBJ2-1 and V is TRBV5-1; 7 nucleotides match TRBD2. The CDR3 runs to 14 residues. V trimming: 8 bases; J trimming: 8 bases; junction bases outside the gene matches: 13. Germline CDR1 and CDR2: SGHRS and YFSETQ. CDR3 in DNA: TGCGCCAGTTCCCGGGAAGGCGCGGGAGATGAGCAGTTCTTC. As protein: CASSREGAGDEQFF.

The rearrangement uses TRBV19 and TRBJ1-5, with 10 bases aligning to TRBD1. V lost 6 bases and J lost 9; bases outside the gene matches: 11. The CDR3 contains 15 residues. Germline V gives CDR1 LNHDA, CDR2 SQIVND (reference sequence). The CDR3 sequence is CASSRQGAFLMPQHF. For the CDR3, the DNA is TGTGCCAGTAGCCGACAGGGGGCCTTTCTAATGCCCCAGCATTTT.

This clone has only a few counts. This sequence joins TRBV27 and TRBJ2-7; 7 bases agree with TRBD2. V lost 3 bases and J lost 7; bases outside the gene matches: 9. Germline CDR1 is MNHEY and CDR2 is SMNVEV (reference sequence). CDR3 length: 14 residues. The CDR3 nucleotides are TGTGCCAGCAGTTTCATGGCGGGAGTCAGGGAGCAGTACTTC. Encoded protein: CASSFMAGVREQYF.

V is TRBV29-1 and J is TRBJ2-7; TRBD1 is a possible D gene (6 bases). V gave up 7 bases and J gave up 2 bases, with 12 bases separating them. This CDR3 region has 12 residues. Germline V gene sequence: CDR1 SQVTM, CDR2 ANQGSEA. The CDR3 region has the DNA TGCAGCGACTGGGGGCGAACCTACGAGCAGTACTTC. Protein sequence: CSDWGRTYEQYF.

This clone was observed a single time. This rearrangement joins TRBV5-1 to TRBJ2-3; TRBD2 matches at 8 bases. The ends lost 9 bases at V and 4 bases at J; junction bases unmatched: 16. The CDR3 length is 16 residues. In germline, CDR1 is SGHRS, CDR2 YFSETQ. This CDR3 reads CATKEGSGSWADTQYF. The CDR3 nucleotides read TGCGCCACCAAGGAAGGGAGCGGGAGTTGGGCAGATACGCAGTATTTT.

The chain carries TRBV5-4 and TRBJ1-2, with 9 bases matching TRBD1. CDR1 SGHNT and CDR2 YYREEE come from the germline V gene (reference sequence). The CDR3 runs 14 residues. V shed 5 bases and J 2 bases; nucleotides not matched to a gene: 4. As DNA, the CDR3 is TGTGCCAGCAGAACCGGGACAGGGAACTATGGCTACACCTTC. It specifies CASRTGTGNYGYTF.

A single count supports this clone. The chain carries TRBV11-2 and TRBJ2-2; D might be TRBD1 (5 bases). The CDR3 covers 17 residues. The V gene's germline CDR1 is SGHAT and CDR2 FQNNGV. V was shortened by 5 bases and J by 1 base, with 17 bases between the two germline ends. As DNA, the CDR3 is TGTGCCAGCAGCCAAGTTGGGTGGCAGGGGAACACCGGGGAGCTGTTTTTT. Protein: CASSQVGWQGNTGELFF.

The chain uses TRBV30 and TRBJ2-3, with D perhaps TRBD2 (6 bases). Trimming took 0 bases from V and 0 from J, leaving 19 bases between them. Looked up from germline, CDR1 is GTSNPN and CDR2 is SVGIG (reference sequence). The CDR3 loop spans 18 amino acids. CDR3 residues: CAWSVRRRALASTDTQYF. Written as DNA, the CDR3 is TGTGCCTGGAGTGTACGAAGAAGGGCACTAGCTAGCACAGATACGCAGTATTTT.

This chain uses TRBV11-2 with TRBJ2-5; possibly TRBD2 for D (5 bases). In germline, CDR1 is SGHAT, CDR2 FQNNGV. Trimming removed 2 bases at V and 5 bases at J, with 15 bases between. CDR3 length: 15 amino acids. CDR3: CASSLRSGRYETQYF. The CDR3 DNA reads as TGTGCCAGCAGCTTACGAAGCGGCCGTTATGAGACCCAGTACTTC.

The chain is built from TRBV7-8 and TRBJ2-7; 11 nucleotides line up with TRBD2. J gave up 0 bases and V 5 bases, and 3 bases lay outside the gene matches. In germline, CDR1 is SGHVS, CDR2 FQNEAQ. CDR3 length equals 15 residues. CDR3 protein: CASSLLAGDSYEQYF. For the CDR3, the DNA is TGTGCCAGCAGCCTACTAGCGGGGGACTCCTACGAGCAGTACTTC.

CDR3 protein: CASSLDRGQTDTQYF. The CDR3 nucleotides read TGCGCCAGCAGCTTAGACAGGGGGCAAACAGATACGCAGTATTTT. The chain joins TRBV5-1 to TRBJ2-3; TRBD1 matches 10 bases. V lost 2 bases and J lost 3; bases outside the gene matches: 3. This CDR3 comprises 15 residues. Looked up from germline, CDR1 is SGHRS and CDR2 is YFSETQ.

The chain uses TRBV7-9 and TRBJ1-2; D uncertain. The CDR3 is made up of 16 amino acids. Germline lookup yields CDR1 SEHNR and CDR2 FQNEAQ (reference sequence). The V end was cut by 4 bases, the J end by 2 bases, with 17 bases between. This CDR3 is CASSSGAGRKNYGYTF. The CDR3 nucleotides are TGTGCCAGCAGCTCAGGAGCGGGCAGGAAGAACTATGGCTACACCTTC.

In nucleotides, the CDR3 is TGTGCCAGCAGCTCCGGACGGAACGGGGGTACGCAGTATTTT. This sequence encodes CASSSGRNGGTQYF. V usage is TRBV7-3 and J usage is TRBJ2-3, with D perhaps matching TRBD2 (6 bases). CDR3 size: 14 residues. The V gene's germline CDR1 is SGHTA and CDR2 FQGTGA. V shed 4 bases and J shed 8 bases, with 16 bases lying between them.